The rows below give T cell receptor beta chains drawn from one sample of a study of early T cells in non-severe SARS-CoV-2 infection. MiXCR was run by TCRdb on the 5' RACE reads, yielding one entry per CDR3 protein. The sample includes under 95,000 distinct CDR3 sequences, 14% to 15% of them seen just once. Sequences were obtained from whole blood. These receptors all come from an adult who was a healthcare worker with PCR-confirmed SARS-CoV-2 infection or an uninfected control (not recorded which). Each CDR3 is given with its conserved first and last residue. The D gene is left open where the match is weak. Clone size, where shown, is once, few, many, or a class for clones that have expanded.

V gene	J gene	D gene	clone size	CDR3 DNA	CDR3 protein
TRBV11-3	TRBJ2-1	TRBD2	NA	TGTGCCAGCAGCTTTAGCGGGCCCTCCTACAATGAGCAGTTCTTC	CASSFSGPSYNEQFF
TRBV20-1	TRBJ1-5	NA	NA	TGCAGTGCGGTCGGACAGCTGACGAATCAGCCCCAGCATTTT	CSAVGQLTNQPQHF
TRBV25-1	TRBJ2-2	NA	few	TGTGCCAGCAGTGAAGTTGACGTCACCCGGGCCGGGGAGCTGTTTTTT	CASSEVDVTRAGELFF
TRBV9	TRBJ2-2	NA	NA	TGTGCCAGCAGCCCAGGTGTTAGGGCCGGGGAGCTGTTTTTT	CASSPGVRAGELFF
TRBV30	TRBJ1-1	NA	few	TGTGCCTGGAGTTCATTTTTGCGGGTGAACACTGAAGCTTTCTTT	CAWSSFLRVNTEAFF
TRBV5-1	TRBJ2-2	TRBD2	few	TGCGCCAGCAGCCCGGGGACTAGGCTTGGGGAGCTGTTTTTT	CASSPGTRLGELFF
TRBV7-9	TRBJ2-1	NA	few	TGTGCCAGCAGCTTTCGGGGGGCGTTCCTCAATGAGCAGTTCTTC	CASSFRGAFLNEQFF
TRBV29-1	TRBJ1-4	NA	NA	TGCAGCGCCTTGGAGGGGTTGCGACCATGGAGGGAAAAACTGTTTTTT	CSALEGLRPWREKLFF
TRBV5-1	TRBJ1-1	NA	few	TGCGCCAGCAGCTTGTCGGTCCTAATGGAGAACACTGAAGCTTTCTTT	CASSLSVLMENTEAFF
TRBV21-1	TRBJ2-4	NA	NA	TGTGCCAGCCCTCGAGCACCGCACAACATTCAGTACTTC	CASPRAPHNIQYF
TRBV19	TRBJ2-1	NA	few	TGTGCCAGTAGTATTGACTCGCCCGAGGGCAATGAGCAGTTCTTC	CASSIDSPEGNEQFF
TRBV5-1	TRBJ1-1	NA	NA	TGCGCCAGCAGCTTGAGCTCCACGGCCTACACTGAAGCTTTCTTT	CASSLSSTAYTEAFF
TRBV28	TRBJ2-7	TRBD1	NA	TGTGCCAGCAGACAGGGGGCGCGGGGCGAGCAGTACTTC	CASRQGARGEQYF
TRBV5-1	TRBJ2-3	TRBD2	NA	TGCGCCAGCAGCTTGGGTAGCGGGAGGAAAACAGATACGCAGTATTTT	CASSLGSGRKTDTQYF
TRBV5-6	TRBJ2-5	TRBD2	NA	TGTGCCAGCAGCGCACTAGCGGGGCAAGAGACCCAGTACTTC	CASSALAGQETQYF
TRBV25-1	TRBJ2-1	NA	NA	TGTGCCAGCAGCCGGCAGGGACGCTCCTACAATGAGCAGTTCTTC	CASSRQGRSYNEQFF
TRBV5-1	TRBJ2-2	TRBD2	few	TGCGCCAGCAGCCGTCGCGCGGGAGAGACCGGGGAGCTGTTTTTT	CASSRRAGETGELFF
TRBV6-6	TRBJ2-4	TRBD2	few	TGTGCCAGCGACACGGGGGGAGCGGTAGCCAAAAACATTCAGTACTTC	CASDTGGAVAKNIQYF
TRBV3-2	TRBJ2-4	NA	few	TGTGCCAGCAGCCCCACGTGGACTAGCGGGGAAAGCATTCAGTACTTC	CASSPTWTSGESIQYF
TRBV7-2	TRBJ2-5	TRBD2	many	TGTGCCAGCAGCTCTAGCGGGAGTAAAGAGACCCAGTACTTC	CASSSSGSKETQYF
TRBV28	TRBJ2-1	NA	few	TGTGCCAGCAAGAACGATGAGCAGTTCTTC	CASKNDEQFF
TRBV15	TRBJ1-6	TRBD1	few	TGTGCCACCAAACAGGGGAGATCACCCCTCCACTTT	CATKQGRSPLHF